This TCR beta chain was sequenced in a study of regulatory T cells in long-lasting Graves disease (dated by TCRdb to the early 2020s). Looking at the study overall: Antithyroid drugs had been taken for less than 3 months by newly diagnosed Graves' disease patients. A total of approximately 35 samples underwent TCR sequencing: some 13 from persistent and some 20 from newly diagnosed Graves' disease patients. The study was registered as a clinical trial and conducted in China. Patients with persistent Graves' disease were compared with patients with newly diagnosed Graves' disease using TCR sequencing and RNA sequencing of peripheral blood. Summary of the overall study and its limitations: Sequencing and analysis were restricted to the TCR beta chain. Lower TCR Shannon entropy and fewer highly expanded clones were observed in persistent Graves' disease patients than in newly diagnosed patients, which suggested clonal expansion. Persistent patients shared more public clonotypes among themselves (around 3,000) than newly diagnosed patients did (over 900). Only peripheral blood was studied, because thyroid tissue, the primary lesion, was inaccessible. The authors acknowledged the small sample size as a limitation that may reduce accuracy. TRBV28, TRBJ1-2 and TRBJ2-5 were preferentially used in persistent disease, while TRBV20-1 and TRBJ2-1 were favored in newly diagnosed disease.

The method was multiplex PCR. The instrument was an Illumina HiSeq 4000. CDR3 regions were amplified by Arm-PCR with iRepertoire HTBI primers to construct TCR beta libraries. Before sequencing, the PCR products underwent gel purification. In the original analysis: A total of 62 TRBV and approximately 15 TRBJ segments were identified across samples and were used for gene usage analysis of CDR3 amino acid clonotypes. COPE and FqMerger were used to merge filtered high-quality paired reads into contigs. BLAST was used to align contigs to the IMGT TRBV, TRBD and TRBJ reference genes, and CDR3 was defined following IMGT. Any clonotype with a frequency above 0.1% was counted as a highly expanded clone. Shannon entropy served as the measure of repertoire diversity, while the Gini coefficient captured V-J evenness. Public clonotypes were defined as clonotypes shared by more than one individual. TCRdb redid the processing of the public reads, applying fastp at Q25 and MiXCR, and retained in-frame beta chains. A single entry per CDR3 protein holds the most common genes and DNA from its merged rows. TCRdb's processing, not the study's, gives the V and J calls here. For this sample there are 300,000 to 400,000 distinct CDR3 sequences; about a sixth appear just once. More than 30% of the sample goes to the ten largest clones.

From a lookup of the germline V gene, CDR1 and CDR2 are ENHRY and SYGVKD. Measured from the cysteine to the phenylalanine, the CDR3 is 15 residues long. The entry retains the CDR3 DNA only, 45 bases that are in frame from base 1. The label giving this sample's time point can be read as: newly diagnosed GD, antithyroid drugs for less than 3 months. RNA was extracted from PBMCs in TRIzol for both TCR sequencing and RNA sequencing. The diagnosis of Graves' disease followed American Thyroid Association guidelines. Recruitment of patients was carried out at an endocrinology department in Xi'an, China. Each patient gave 7 to 9.5 milliliters of peripheral blood, collected in an EDTA anticoagulant tube. Ficoll Paque Plus density gradient separation was used to isolate PBMCs, and no further T cell sorting was done. RNA quality was checked with an Agilent 2100 Bioanalyzer and agarose gel, and concentration with a NanoDrop 2000.

There are many counts of this clonotype. Its target antigen remains unknown. At one end, the junction sequence differs from germline, possibly due to a read error. The sequenced sample was peripheral blood mononuclear cells (PBMCs), obtained at new diagnosis, from a patient treated with antithyroid drugs. The sequence joins TRBV10-3 to TRBJ1-3, with a weak D call of TRBD1 (5 bases match). This TCR was sampled from a female donor with Graves disease. The sequenced DNA is TGTGCCACCAGTGGAGGCAGGGACTCTGGAAACACCATATATTTT. It translates as CATSGGRDSGNTIYF.